This T cell receptor beta chain comes out of a study of blood T cell repertoires in COVID-19. The method was immunoSEQ multiplex PCR; TCRdb's version includes in-frame clones alone and lacks a portion of them. The repertoire includes approximately 84,000 clones, over 80% of them detected once, and about an eighth sits in the top ten. The CDR3 runs 16 residues. V lost 0 bases and J lost 1, with 12 bases in between. Germline-derived CDR1 and CDR2 are LGHNA and YSLEER. This sequence joins TRBV4-3 and TRBJ1-2; no definite D call. Sequencing was performed on peripheral blood. The receptor comes from a human donor in a cohort sampled during active COVID-19. CDR3 DNA: TGCGCCAGCAGCCAAGACCCGGGGTACGGTAACTATGGCTACACCTTC. Translated, it gives CASSQDPGYGNYGYTF.